These 15 T cell receptor beta chains were sequenced from one sample in a study of technical replicates of blood from a handful of donors. The method was immunoSEQ multiplex PCR; TCRdb's version includes in-frame clones alone and lacks a portion of them. This sample carries roughly 76,000 clones, more than 85% of them seen once, and the ten largest clones take over 0.35%. The sequenced sample was T cells isolated from PBMCs. Receptor source: a human donor in good health. Some clones in this sample may be carry-over from other donors' samples.

The chain links TRBV6-1 to TRBJ2-7; D not resolved. Germline loops: CDR1 MNHNS, CDR2 SASEGT. V was trimmed by 4 bases and J by 0 bases, leaving 16 bases between them. CDR3 length: 16 residues. DNA of the CDR3: TGTGCCAGCAGTGGGAGCCGCGGTCACGGCTCCTACGAGCAGTACTTC. It translates to CASSGSRGHGSYEQYF.

The chain has TRBV9 and TRBJ2-7; perhaps TRBD1 as D (6 bases). Germline-derived CDR1 and CDR2 are SGDLS and YYNGEE. This CDR3 spans 15 amino acids. V was trimmed by 4 bases and J by 0 bases, leaving 14 bases between them. CDR3 amino acids: CASSPQGHGSYEQYF. The CDR3 nucleotides are TGTGCCAGCAGCCCCCAGGGACACGGCTCCTACGAGCAGTACTTC.

The rearrangement links TRBV11-1 to TRBJ2-7; 12 positions match TRBD2. CDR1 SGHAT and CDR2 FQDESV come from the germline V gene (reference sequence). The CDR3 consists of 17 residues. V trimming: 1 base; J trimming: 3 bases; junction bases outside the gene matches: 7. CDR3 DNA sequence: TGTGCCAGCAGCTTAGTGGGGACTAGCGGGTTCCACTACGAGCAGTACTTC. Translating it yields CASSLVGTSGFHYEQYF.

V usage is TRBV5-1 and J usage is TRBJ2-1; 16 bases align to TRBD2. CDR1 and CDR2 (germline): SGHRS, YFSETQ. The junction had 15 bases not matched to a gene; V was cut back by 4 bases and J by 5 bases. The CDR3 has 20 residues. As DNA, the CDR3 is TGCGCCAGCAGCCCCCGGGCGGGGGGACTAGCGGGAGGGCCGAACAATGAGCAGTTCTTC. Amino acids: CASSPRAGGLAGGPNNEQFF.

V is TRBV11-2 and J is TRBJ2-1; 15 bases line up with TRBD2. This CDR3 is 15 amino acids long. Trimming at V came to 6 bases and at J to 7 bases, leaving 4 bases not matched to a gene. Germline V gives CDR1 SGHAT, CDR2 FQNNGV. As DNA, the CDR3 is TGTGCCAGCAGGACCGGGACTAGCGGGAGGAATGAGCAGTTCTTC. Its translation is CASRTGTSGRNEQFF.

The rearrangement uses TRBV9 and TRBJ2-5; TRBD2 agrees at 7 bases. This CDR3 contains 16 residues. Trimming removed 3 bases from V and 4 bases from J; junction bases left unmatched: 12. The germline V gene has CDR1 SGDLS and CDR2 YYNGEE. The chain's CDR3 is CASSATARDYRETQYF. In DNA form, the CDR3 reads TGTGCCAGCAGCGCTACTGCCCGGGACTATAGAGAGACCCAGTACTTC.

The chain joins TRBV4-3 to TRBJ2-3, with D perhaps matching TRBD2 (5 bases). V was shortened by 0 bases and J by 6 bases, with 19 bases between the two germline ends. From germline, CDR1 is LGHNA and CDR2 YSLEER. CDR3 length: 17 residues. CDR3 sequence (DNA): TGCGCCAGCAGCCAAGATAGTAGGTCGGGGTCCTGGGATACGCAGTATTTT. Its translation: CASSQDSRSGSWDTQYF.

The V call is TRBV27, the J call TRBJ1-2, with a tentative D call TRBD1 (6 bases). Germline CDR1 MNHEY, CDR2 SMNVEV (reference sequence). Trimming took 5 bases from V and 6 from J, leaving 13 bases between them. There are 13 residues in the CDR3. The CDR3 spells CASSIGQQNGYTF. The CDR3 region has the DNA TGTGCCAGCAGTATCGGACAGCAGAATGGCTACACCTTC.

V usage is TRBV10-1 and J usage is TRBJ2-2, with 8 bases aligning to TRBD2. Germline V lookup: CDR1 WNHNN, CDR2 SYGVQD (reference sequence). This CDR3 has 15 amino acids. V lost 6 bases and J lost 5; bases outside the gene matches: 8. This chain's CDR3 is CASSEKREYTGELFF. CDR3 sequence (DNA): TGCGCCAGCAGCGAGAAGCGGGAGTATACCGGGGAGCTGTTTTTT.

The chain uses TRBV5-5 and TRBJ2-1; D is ambiguous. The CDR3 extends over 15 amino acids. The V and J ends lost 4 bases and 0 bases respectively, with 11 bases between them. Germline assignment: CDR1 SGHKS and CDR2 YYEKEE (reference sequence). The CDR3 loop is CASSENWSSYNEQFF. CDR3 nucleotides: TGTGCCAGCAGCGAGAACTGGAGCTCCTACAATGAGCAGTTCTTC.

The V call is TRBV15, the J call TRBJ2-2, with TRBD1 matching 8 bases. J lost 6 bases, V lost 6 bases, and 9 bases had no gene match. Germline V gene sequence: CDR1 LNHNV, CDR2 YYDKDF (reference sequence). The CDR3 length is 15 residues. CDR3 region: CATSGQGRLSGELFF. The CDR3 region has the DNA TGTGCCACCAGTGGACAGGGTCGATTATCCGGGGAGCTGTTTTTT.

The chain has TRBV11-3 and TRBJ1-6, with D possibly matching TRBD1 (6 bases). This CDR3 has 16 residues. Germline values: CDR1 SGHNT, CDR2 YENEEA. Deletions cut 5 bases from V and 0 bases from J, with 11 bases between. The DNA for the CDR3 is TGTGCCAGCAGCCTAAGGGGGGGCTCCTATAATTCACCCCTCCACTTT. This codes for CASSLRGGSYNSPLHF.

The chain has TRBV6-1 and TRBJ1-3; 12 bases line up with TRBD1. The CDR3 covers 21 residues. Germline V gene sequence: CDR1 MNHNS, CDR2 SASEGT. V dropped 1 base and J dropped 0; count of bases not matched to a gene: 13. The CDR3 coding sequence is TGTGCCAGCAGTGAAGAGGGCCGGGACAGGGGGCGCCTGGTCTCTGGAAACACCATATATTTT. It encodes CASSEEGRDRGRLVSGNTIYF.

V and J are TRBV6-5 and TRBJ2-7; 7 bases line up with TRBD1. The CDR3 is 14 residues long. The germline CDR1 and CDR2 sequences are MNHEY and SVGAGI. J lost 0 bases, V lost 6 bases, and 5 bases had no gene match. CDR3 loop: CASRRGQISYEQYF. DNA of the CDR3: TGTGCCAGCAGAAGGGGACAGATCTCCTACGAGCAGTACTTC.

V and J are TRBV14 and TRBJ2-1; perhaps TRBD1 as D (6 bases). Germline CDR1 SGHDN, CDR2 FVKESK. The CDR3 is 15 residues long. Trimming stripped 3 bases from V and 1 base from J, with 10 bases between. CDR3 DNA: TGTGCCAGCAGCCACGGCGACAGGTCCTACAATGAGCAGTTCTTC. This encodes CASSHGDRSYNEQFF. Complete variable domain (other parts from reference TRBV14 and TRBJ2-1): EAGVTQFPSHSVIEKGQTVTLRCDPISGHDNLYWYRRVMGKEIKFLLHFVKESKQDESGMPNNRFLAERTGGTYSTLKVQPAELEDSGVYFCASSHGDRSYNEQFFGPGTRLTVL.